This T cell receptor (beta chain) was captured in a study of T cells in Graves' hyperthyroidism and ophthalmopathy. No progression to ophthalmopathy during 18 months of follow-up defined stable disease. Amplified TCR beta CDR3 regions came from RNA transcripts. RT-PCR in the first round (using the HTBI primer set) targeted the TCR CDR3. TCRdb called the multiplex PCR reads again in MiXCR, with one record for every CDR3 protein. The sample has over 500,000 distinct CDR3 sequences; approximately 14% are singletons. Comments on this clonotype: An end of the junction does not agree with germline; a read error may underlie this.

The CDR3 is 15 amino acids. Germline loops: CDR1 MNHEY, CDR2 SMNVEV (reference sequence). Sequenced: blood. The source is a woman aged 40 to 50 with Graves' hyperthyroidism. The chain is built from TRBV27 and TRBJ1-4, with 8 nucleotides matching TRBD1. The CDR3 is CAGSLWTGSNEKLFF. The DNA for the CDR3 is TGTGCCGGCAGTTTATGGACAGGGAGTAATGAAAAACTGTTTTTT.